This T cell receptor beta chain was retrieved from a study of blood T cell repertoires in COVID-19. The protocol was immunoSEQ multiplex PCR, while the TCRdb copy is restricted to in-frame clones and leaves out a portion. The data hold some 150,000 clones, with 86% observed a single time. Participants had their cohort set by participant-reported clinical history. CDR1 is MNHEY and CDR2 is SVGAGI in the germline V gene. This CDR3 is built from 15 residues. J was trimmed by 9 bases and V by 0 bases; bases with no gene match: 7. Sequencing was done on a sample of PBMCs or T cells enriched from blood (not recorded which). This sequence originates from a man aged 50 or older who had recovered from COVID-19. The V gene is TRBV6-5, the J gene TRBJ1-5, with 8 positions matching TRBD1. The CDR3 sequence: CASSYSARGLTPQHF. The CDR3 DNA is TGTGCCAGCAGTTACTCTGCCAGGGGGCTCACGCCCCAGCATTTT.